This TCR beta chain emerged from a study of CD8 T cells in ankylosing spondylitis. General observations from the study: Significant enrichment of disease-linked clones was reported in matched ankylosing spondylitis synovial fluid. Relatively scarce in peripheral blood, disease-linked clones were CD8+. For ankylosing spondylitis blood, a TCR beta motif of fewer than 10 highly homologous variants appeared characteristic.

The CDR3 covers 19 residues. CDR1 and CDR2 (germline): SGHVS, FQNEAQ. With 2 bases clipped from V and 0 bases from J, the junction kept 9 bases outside the gene matches. Quantitative barcoded 5'-RACE was used to prepare TCR beta libraries. Using its own MiXCR run on the 5' RACE reads, TCRdb lists one record per CDR3 protein. The sample contains approximately 350,000 distinct CDR3 sequences, 14% to 15% of which appear only once. In its sample, this clonotype was seen a few times. Antigen: not known. The chain uses TRBV7-8 and TRBJ2-1, with 11 bases identical to TRBD2. The TCR originated in a male donor with ankylosing spondylitis or in good health (not recorded which). The sequencing sample was made of blood, either unsorted or a sorted T cell fraction (not recorded which). The CDR3 spells CASSLPRIAGGSSYNEQFF. Written as DNA, the CDR3 is TGTGCCAGCAGCTTACCCAGGATAGCGGGGGGGAGCTCCTACAATGAGCAGTTCTTC.